This entry concerns a single TCR beta chain. This entry comes from a study of blood T cell repertoires in COVID-19. Study-wide context: Italy, Spain and the United States were the sources of the convalescent and acute COVID-19 samples. Nucleic acid was either cDNA or gDNA, and it came from T cells, B-cell-depleted T cells, or PBMCs.

Original data processing: Amplification with reference gene primers provided the estimates of nucleated cell counts. Profiling relied on immunoSEQ multiplex PCR, and the TCRdb table lists in-frame clones only, not all of them. V, J and clone size are taken as reported in that table, and D and trimming were inferred from the DNA itself. In the table there are about 36,000 clones, more than 60% of which are singletons. Input material: peripheral blood. This clonotype was obtained from a man in his fifties or sixties with active COVID-19.

In DNA, the CDR3 is TGTGCCAGCAGCTTTATACGGGACAGGGGAAATTCACCCCTCCACTTT. Protein product: CASSFIRDRGNSPLHF. The V and J genes are TRBV7-9 and TRBJ1-6, with 10 bases lining up with TRBD1. V trimming: 3 bases; J trimming: 7 bases; junction bases outside the gene matches: 6. The CDR3 contains 16 residues. Germline V gene sequence: CDR1 SEHNR, CDR2 FQNEAQ (reference sequence).